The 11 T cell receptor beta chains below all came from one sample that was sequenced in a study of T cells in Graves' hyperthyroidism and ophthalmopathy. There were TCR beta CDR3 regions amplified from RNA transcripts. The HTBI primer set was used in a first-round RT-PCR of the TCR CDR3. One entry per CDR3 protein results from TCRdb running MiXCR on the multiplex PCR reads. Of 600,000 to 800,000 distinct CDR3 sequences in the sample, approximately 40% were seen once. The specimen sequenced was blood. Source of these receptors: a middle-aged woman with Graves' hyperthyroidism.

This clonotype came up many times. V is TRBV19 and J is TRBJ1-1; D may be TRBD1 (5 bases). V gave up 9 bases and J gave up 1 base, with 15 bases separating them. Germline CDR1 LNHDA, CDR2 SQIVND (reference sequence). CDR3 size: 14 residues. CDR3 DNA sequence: TGTGCCAGCGAACCGGGACGGAGGAACACTGAAGCTTTCTTT. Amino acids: CASEPGRRNTEAFF.

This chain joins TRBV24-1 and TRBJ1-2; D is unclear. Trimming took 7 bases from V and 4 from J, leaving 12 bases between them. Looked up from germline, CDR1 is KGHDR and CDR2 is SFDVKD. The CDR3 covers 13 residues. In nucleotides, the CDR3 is TGTGCCACCAGCAGTACGGATCTCTATGGCTACACCTTC. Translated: CATSSTDLYGYTF.

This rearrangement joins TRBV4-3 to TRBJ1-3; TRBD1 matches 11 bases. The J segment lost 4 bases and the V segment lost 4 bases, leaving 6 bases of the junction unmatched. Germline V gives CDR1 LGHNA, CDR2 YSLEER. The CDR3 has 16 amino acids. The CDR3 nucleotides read TGCGCCAGCAGCCCGGGACAGGGGGGTTTCGGAAACACCATATATTTT. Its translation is CASSPGQGGFGNTIYF.

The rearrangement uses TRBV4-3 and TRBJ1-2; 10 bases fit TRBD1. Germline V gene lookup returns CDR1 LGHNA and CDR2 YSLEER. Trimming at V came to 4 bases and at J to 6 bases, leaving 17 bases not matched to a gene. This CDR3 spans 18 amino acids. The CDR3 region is CASSLRPWTGGRANGYTF. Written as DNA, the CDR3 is TGCGCCAGCAGCCTTAGACCGTGGACAGGGGGTAGAGCTAATGGCTACACCTTC.

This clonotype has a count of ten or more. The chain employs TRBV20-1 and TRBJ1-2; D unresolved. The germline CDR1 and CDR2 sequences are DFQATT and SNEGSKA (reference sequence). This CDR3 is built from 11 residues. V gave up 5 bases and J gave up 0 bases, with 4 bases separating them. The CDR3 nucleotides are TGCAGTGCTTTCGCTAACTATGGCTACACCTTC. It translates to CSAFANYGYTF.

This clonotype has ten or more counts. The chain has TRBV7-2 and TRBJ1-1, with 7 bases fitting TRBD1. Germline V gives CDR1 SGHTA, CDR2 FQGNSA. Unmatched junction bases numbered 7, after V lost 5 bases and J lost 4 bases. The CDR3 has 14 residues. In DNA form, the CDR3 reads TGTGCCAGCAGCCCGACCAGGGGGTCCACTGAAGCTTTCTTT. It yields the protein CASSPTRGSTEAFF.

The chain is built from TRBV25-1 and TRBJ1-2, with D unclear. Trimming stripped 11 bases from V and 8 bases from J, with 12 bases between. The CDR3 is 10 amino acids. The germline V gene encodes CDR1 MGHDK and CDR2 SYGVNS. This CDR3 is CAHRRRGYTF. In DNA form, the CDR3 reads TGTGCCCATAGGAGGAGAGGCTACACCTTC.

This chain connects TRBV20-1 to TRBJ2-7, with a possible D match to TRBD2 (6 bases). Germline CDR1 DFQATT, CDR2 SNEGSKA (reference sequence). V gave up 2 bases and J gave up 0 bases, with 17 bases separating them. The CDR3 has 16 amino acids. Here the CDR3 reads CSARTRLAKNSYEQYF. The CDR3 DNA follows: TGCAGTGCTAGAACCCGTCTAGCGAAGAACTCCTACGAGCAGTACTTC.

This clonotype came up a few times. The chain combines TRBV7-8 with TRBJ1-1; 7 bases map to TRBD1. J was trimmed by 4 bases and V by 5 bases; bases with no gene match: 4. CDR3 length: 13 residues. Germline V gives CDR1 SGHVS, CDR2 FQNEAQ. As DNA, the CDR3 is TGTGCCAGCAGCGCAGACAGGGCCACTGAAGCTTTCTTT. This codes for CASSADRATEAFF.

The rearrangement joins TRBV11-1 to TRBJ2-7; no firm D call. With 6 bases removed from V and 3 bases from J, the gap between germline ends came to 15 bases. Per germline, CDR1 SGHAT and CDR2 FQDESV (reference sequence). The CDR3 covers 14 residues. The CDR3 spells CASSSSGPFYEQYF. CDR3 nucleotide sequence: TGTGCCAGCAGTTCTTCCGGGCCGTTCTACGAGCAGTACTTC.

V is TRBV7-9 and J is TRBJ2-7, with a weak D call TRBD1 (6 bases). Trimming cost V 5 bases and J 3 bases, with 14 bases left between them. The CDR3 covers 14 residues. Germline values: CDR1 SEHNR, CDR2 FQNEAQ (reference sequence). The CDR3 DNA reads TGTGCCAGCAGCCGGATCGACAGGAACTACGAGCAGTACTTC. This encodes CASSRIDRNYEQYF. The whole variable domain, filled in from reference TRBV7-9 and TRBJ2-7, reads DTGVSQNPRHKITKRGQNVTFRCDPISEHNRLYWYRQTLGQGPEFLTYFQNEAQLEKSRLLSDRFSAERPKGSFSTLEIQRTEQGDSAMYLCASSRIDRNYEQYFGPGTRLTVT.